The 16 T cell receptor beta chains reported below all come from one sample, sequenced in a study of blood T cell repertoires in COVID-19. Produced via immunoSEQ multiplex PCR; TCRdb's table is partial and in-frame only. The sample lists under 45,000 clones, around 82% seen once, with approximately 44% in the top ten. Sequencing used peripheral blood. The receptors derive from a woman over 75 with active or convalescent COVID-19.

The chain joins TRBV19 to TRBJ2-1; D is uncertain. V was trimmed by 1 base and J by 5 bases, leaving 12 bases between them. Germline CDR1 and CDR2: LNHDA and SQIVND (reference sequence). The CDR3 sequence is 15 residues long. CDR3 DNA: TGTGCCAGTAGTATAGCCAGGCGCACGGACAATGAGCAGTTCTTC. As protein: CASSIARRTDNEQFF.

The rearrangement uses TRBV6-7 and TRBJ1-2, with D perhaps matching TRBD1 (5 bases). Being an ORF, TRBV6-7 has a function that is uncertain. Trimming pared 0 bases from V and 6 bases from J, leaving 14 bases between. The CDR3 is 15 residues long. CDR3 region: CASSYSNPPGDGYTF. The CDR3 nucleotides are TGTGCCAGCAGTTACTCTAACCCTCCGGGGGATGGCTACACCTTC.

V and J are TRBV30 and TRBJ1-6; D gene unclear. Germline CDR1 and CDR2: GTSNPN and SVGIG (reference sequence). The V and J ends lost 4 bases and 5 bases respectively, with 18 bases between them. The CDR3 loop spans 16 amino acids. CDR3 sequence (DNA): TGTGCCTGGATCCGGCGGGAAGGACGGGATAATTCACCCCTCCACTTT. This sequence encodes CAWIRREGRDNSPLHF. Looking up the rest from reference TRBV30 and TRBJ1-6 gives the full variable domain: SQTIHQWPATLVQPVGSPLSLECTVEGTSNPNLYWYRQAAGRGLQLLFYSVGIGQISSEVPQNLSASRPQDRQFILSSKKLLLSDSGFYLCAWIRREGRDNSPLHFGNGTRLTVT.

The chain carries TRBV7-8 and TRBJ2-5; TRBD1 might be the D (6 bases). This CDR3 has 14 amino acids. V was clipped by 4 bases and J by 5 bases, with 14 bases between them. CDR1 and CDR2 from the germline V gene are SGHVS and FQNEAQ. The CDR3 loop is CASSYGQNDETQYF. The DNA of the CDR3 is TGTGCCAGCAGCTACGGACAGAATGACGAGACCCAGTACTTC.

The chain combines TRBV7-2 with TRBJ2-7; 8 nucleotides match TRBD2. The V and J ends lost 4 bases and 0 bases, in that order; junction bases with no gene match: 5. Germline-derived CDR1 and CDR2 are SGHTA and FQGNSA. The CDR3 is 15 residues long. The CDR3 nucleotides read TGTGCCAGCAGCTCATTAGCGGGGAGCTCCTACGAGCAGTACTTC. This gives the protein CASSSLAGSSYEQYF. The variable domain in full, with the rest retrieved from reference TRBV7-2 and TRBJ2-7, is GAGVSQSPSNKVTEKGKDVELRCDPISGHTALYWYRQSLGQGLEFLIYFQGNSAPDKSGLPSDRFSAERTGGSVSTLTIQRTQQEDSAVYLCASSSLAGSSYEQYFGPGTRLTVT.

This chain uses TRBV27 with TRBJ2-4; D might be TRBD2 (5 bases). CDR1 and CDR2 from the germline V gene are MNHEY and SMNVEV (reference sequence). The CDR3 has 14 amino acids. V shed 5 bases and J shed 2 bases, with 10 bases lying between them. The CDR3 region is CASSPTGTKNIQYF. The CDR3 DNA reads TGTGCCAGCAGTCCGACCGGGACCAAAAACATTCAGTACTTC.

V and J are TRBV5-1 and TRBJ1-1, with 8 bases matching TRBD1. V lost 4 bases and J lost 5; bases outside the gene matches: 13. The CDR3 covers 16 residues. CDR1 is SGHRS and CDR2 is YFSETQ in the germline V gene. The CDR3 nucleotides read TGCGCCAGCAGCCCCCTTGCGACAGGGGATTATACTGAAGCTTTCTTT. Translating gives CASSPLATGDYTEAFF.

In this sample, this clone turned up once. This chain links TRBV19 with TRBJ1-5; 8 bases are shared with TRBD1. This CDR3 has 15 amino acids. CDR1 is LNHDA and CDR2 is SQIVND in the germline V gene (reference sequence). V lost 6 bases, J lost 2 bases, and 6 bases stayed unmatched. CDR3 sequence reads: CASRLAGQGNQPQHF. In DNA form, the CDR3 reads TGTGCCAGTAGGCTTGCGGGACAGGGCAATCAGCCCCAGCATTTT.

This chain uses TRBV6-1 with TRBJ1-2; no clear D gene. The CDR3 is made up of 12 amino acids. Germline CDR1 MNHNS, CDR2 SASEGT. The V gene lost 0 bases and the J gene lost 7 bases, with 6 bases spanning the gap. This chain's CDR3 is CASSEATVGYTF. In DNA form, the CDR3 reads TGTGCCAGCAGTGAAGCCACGGTTGGCTACACCTTC.

The chain employs TRBV5-1 and TRBJ2-5; a possible D gene is TRBD2 (5 bases). V was shortened by 2 bases and J by 2 bases, with 10 bases between the two germline ends. Germline CDR1 is SGHRS and CDR2 is YFSETQ. This CDR3 comprises 14 residues. The CDR3 spells CASSLGREQETQYF. In DNA form, the CDR3 reads TGCGCCAGCAGCTTAGGGAGAGAACAAGAGACCCAGTACTTC.

This chain joins TRBV3-1 (or the pseudogene TRBV3-2) and TRBJ1-1, with 8 bases that match TRBD1. This CDR3 has 12 amino acids. Germline loops: CDR1 LGHDT, CDR2 YNNKEL (reference sequence). J was trimmed by 7 bases and V by 5 bases; bases with no gene match: 3. The CDR3 nucleotides read TGTGCCAGCAGCGGTACAGGGGGTGAAGCTTTCTTT. Its translation: CASSGTGGEAFF.

The V and J genes are TRBV4-1 and TRBJ2-5; D gene uncertain. This CDR3 has 13 residues. V was trimmed by 4 bases and J by 5 bases, leaving 11 bases between them. Germline values: CDR1 MGHRA, CDR2 YSYEKL. This CDR3 is CASSPATRETQYF. CDR3 bases: TGCGCCAGCAGCCCCGCTACGAGGGAGACCCAGTACTTC.

This chain joins TRBV11-2 and TRBJ2-3; D possibly corresponds to TRBD2 (6 bases). The V gene lost 2 bases and the J gene lost 3 bases, with 15 bases spanning the gap. In germline, CDR1 is SGHAT, CDR2 FQNNGV. The length of the CDR3 is 16 residues. In DNA, the CDR3 is TGTGCCAGCAGCTTAAGTCACGGGAGTGGGACAGATACGCAGTATTTT. Translated, it gives CASSLSHGSGTDTQYF.

The V and J genes are TRBV7-9 and TRBJ2-3; D call uncertain. The CDR3 contains 13 residues. The V and J ends lost 0 bases and 4 bases respectively, with 5 bases between them. Germline V CDR1 and CDR2: SEHNR, FQNEAQ (reference sequence). The CDR3 spells CASSLASADTQYF. The CDR3, as DNA: TGTGCCAGCAGCTTAGCGAGTGCAGATACGCAGTATTTT. Full variable domain (outside the CDR3, taken from reference TRBV7-9 and TRBJ2-3): DTGVSQNPRHKITKRGQNVTFRCDPISEHNRLYWYRQTLGQGPEFLTYFQNEAQLEKSRLLSDRFSAERPKGSFSTLEIQRTEQGDSAMYLCASSLASADTQYFGPGTRLTVL.

This clone has only one observation. The junction departs from the called germline gene at one end, perhaps through a read error. The chain uses TRBV7-7 and TRBJ2-5; tentatively, D is TRBD2 (6 bases). Germline CDR1 and CDR2: SSHAT and FNYEAQ (reference sequence). CDR3 length equals 13 residues. CDR3 sequence reads: CASSQYGGETQYF. The CDR3 DNA sequence: TGTGCTAGCAGCCAATATGGGGGGGAGACCCAGTACTTC.

This chain links TRBV4-2 with TRBJ1-1; TRBD1 aligns across 7 bases. This CDR3 is built from 15 residues. The V gene's germline CDR1 is LGHNA and CDR2 YNFKEQ. V lost 4 bases, J lost 8 bases, and 13 bases stayed unmatched. CDR3 nucleotides: TGTGCCAGCAGCCGAGAGTTACAGGGGAAGGGCGAAGCTTTCTTT. Amino acids: CASSRELQGKGEAFF.